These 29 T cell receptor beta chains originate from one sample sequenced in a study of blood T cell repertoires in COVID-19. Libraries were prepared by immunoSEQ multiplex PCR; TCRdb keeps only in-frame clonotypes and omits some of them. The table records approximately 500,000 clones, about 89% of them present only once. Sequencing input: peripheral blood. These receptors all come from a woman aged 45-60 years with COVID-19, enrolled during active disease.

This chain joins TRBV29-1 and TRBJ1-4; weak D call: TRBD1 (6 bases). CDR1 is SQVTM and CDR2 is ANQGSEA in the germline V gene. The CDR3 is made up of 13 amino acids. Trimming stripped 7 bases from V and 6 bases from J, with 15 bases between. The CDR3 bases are TGCAGCGCCCTCGGGGGGCTGGATGAAAAACTGTTTTTT. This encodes CSALGGLDEKLFF.

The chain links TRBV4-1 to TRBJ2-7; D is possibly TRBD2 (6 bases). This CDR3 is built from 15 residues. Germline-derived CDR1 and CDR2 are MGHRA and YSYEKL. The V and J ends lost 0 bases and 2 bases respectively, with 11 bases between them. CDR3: CASSQDRDLAYEQYF. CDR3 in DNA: TGCGCCAGCAGCCAAGATCGGGACTTAGCCTACGAGCAGTACTTC.

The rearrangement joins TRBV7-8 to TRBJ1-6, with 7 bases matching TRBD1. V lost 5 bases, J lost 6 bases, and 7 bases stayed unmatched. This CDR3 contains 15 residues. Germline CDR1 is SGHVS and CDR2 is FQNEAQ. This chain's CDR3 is CASSPGNRGNSPLHF. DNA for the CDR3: TGTGCCAGCAGCCCAGGTAACAGGGGTAATTCACCCCTCCACTTT.

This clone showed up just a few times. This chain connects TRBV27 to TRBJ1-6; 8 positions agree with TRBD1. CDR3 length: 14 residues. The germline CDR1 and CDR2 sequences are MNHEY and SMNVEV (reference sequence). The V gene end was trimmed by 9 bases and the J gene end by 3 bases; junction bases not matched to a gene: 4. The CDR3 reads CARTGQVYNSPLHF. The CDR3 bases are TGTGCCAGAACGGGACAGGTCTATAATTCACCCCTCCACTTT.

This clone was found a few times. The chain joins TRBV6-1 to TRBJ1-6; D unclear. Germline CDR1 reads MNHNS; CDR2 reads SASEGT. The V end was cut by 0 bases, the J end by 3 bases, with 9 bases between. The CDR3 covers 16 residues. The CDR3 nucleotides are TGTGCCAGCAGTGAAGCGTCAGTTTACTATAATTCACCCCTCCACTTT. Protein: CASSEASVYYNSPLHF.

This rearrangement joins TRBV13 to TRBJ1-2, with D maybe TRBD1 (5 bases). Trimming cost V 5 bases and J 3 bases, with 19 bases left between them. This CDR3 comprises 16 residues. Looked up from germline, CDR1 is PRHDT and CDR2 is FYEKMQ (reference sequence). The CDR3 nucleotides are TGTGCCAGCAGCCCCTCGATGGACATCCTCTACTATGGCTACACCTTC. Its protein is CASSPSMDILYYGYTF.

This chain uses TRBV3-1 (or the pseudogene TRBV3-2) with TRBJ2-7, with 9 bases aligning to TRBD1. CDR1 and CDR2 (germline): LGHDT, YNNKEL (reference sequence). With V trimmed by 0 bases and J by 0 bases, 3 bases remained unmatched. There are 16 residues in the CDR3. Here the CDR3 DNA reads TGTGCCAGCAGCCAAGAGGCGACAGGGGGCTCCTACGAGCAGTACTTC. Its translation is CASSQEATGGSYEQYF.

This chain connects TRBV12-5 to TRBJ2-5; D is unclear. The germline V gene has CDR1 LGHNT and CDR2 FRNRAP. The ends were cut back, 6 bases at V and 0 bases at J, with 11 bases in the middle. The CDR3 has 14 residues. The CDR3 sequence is CASGKDTHQETQYF. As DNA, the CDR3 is TGTGCTAGTGGCAAAGACACCCACCAAGAGACCCAGTACTTC.

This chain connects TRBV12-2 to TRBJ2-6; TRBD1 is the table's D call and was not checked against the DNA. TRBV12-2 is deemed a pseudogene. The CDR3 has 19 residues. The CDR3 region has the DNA TGTGCAAGTCGCTTAGGGGTGGGGCAGTTTCCCGTAGGGGCCAACGTCCTGACTTTC. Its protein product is CASRLGVGQFPVGANVLTF.

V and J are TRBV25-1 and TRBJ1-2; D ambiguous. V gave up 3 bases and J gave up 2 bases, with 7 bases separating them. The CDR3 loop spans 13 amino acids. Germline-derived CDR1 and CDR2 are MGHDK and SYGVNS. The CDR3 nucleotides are TGTGCCAGCAGTGATTCAGGAAACTATGGCTACACCTTC. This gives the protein CASSDSGNYGYTF.

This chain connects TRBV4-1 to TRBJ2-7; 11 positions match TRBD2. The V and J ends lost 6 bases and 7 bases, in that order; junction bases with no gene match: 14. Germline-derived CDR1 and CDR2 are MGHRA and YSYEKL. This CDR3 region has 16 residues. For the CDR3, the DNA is TGCGCCAGCAGTCGGAATGGGGGACTAGCGGATCGTGAGCAGTACTTC. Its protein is CASSRNGGLADREQYF.

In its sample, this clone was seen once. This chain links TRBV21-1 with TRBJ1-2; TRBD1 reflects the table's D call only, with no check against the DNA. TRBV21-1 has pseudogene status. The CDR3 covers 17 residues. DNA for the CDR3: TGTGCCAGCAGCAAAGCGCGGAAGGGGCTCCCCTCCTATGGCTACACCTTC. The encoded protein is CASSKARKGLPSYGYTF.

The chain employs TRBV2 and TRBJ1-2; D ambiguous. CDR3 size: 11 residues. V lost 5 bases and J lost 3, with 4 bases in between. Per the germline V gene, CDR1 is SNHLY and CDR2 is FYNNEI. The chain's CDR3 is CASSPYYGYTF. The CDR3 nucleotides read TGTGCCAGCAGTCCATACTATGGCTACACCTTC.

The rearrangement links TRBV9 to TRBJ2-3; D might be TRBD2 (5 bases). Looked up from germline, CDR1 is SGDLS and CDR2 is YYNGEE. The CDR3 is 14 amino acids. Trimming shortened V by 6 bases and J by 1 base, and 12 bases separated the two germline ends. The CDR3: CASKTEEGTDTQYF. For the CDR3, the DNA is TGTGCCAGCAAAACCGAGGAGGGCACAGATACGCAGTATTTT.

CDR3 coding DNA: TGTGCCACCCAATCCGGGACAGGGGGTTCCTACGAGCAGTACTTC. It specifies CATQSGTGGSYEQYF. The V call is TRBV19, the J call TRBJ2-7; 11 bases are a match to TRBD1. The CDR3 covers 15 residues. Germline CDR1 reads LNHDA; CDR2 reads SQIVND (reference sequence). The J segment lost 1 base and the V segment lost 10 bases, leaving 9 bases of the junction unmatched.

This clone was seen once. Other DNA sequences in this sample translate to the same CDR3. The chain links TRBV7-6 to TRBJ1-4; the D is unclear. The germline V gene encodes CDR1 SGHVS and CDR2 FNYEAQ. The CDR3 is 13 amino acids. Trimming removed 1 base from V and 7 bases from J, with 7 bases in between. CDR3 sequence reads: CASSLGPSEKLFF. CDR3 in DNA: TGTGCCAGCAGCTTAGGCCCTAGTGAAAAACTGTTTTTT. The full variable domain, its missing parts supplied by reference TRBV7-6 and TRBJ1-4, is GAGVSQSPRYKVTKRGQDVALRCDPISGHVSLYWYRQALGQGPEFLTYFNYEAQQDKSGLPNDRFSAERPEGSISTLTIQRTEQRDSAMYRCASSLGPSEKLFFGSGTQLSVL.

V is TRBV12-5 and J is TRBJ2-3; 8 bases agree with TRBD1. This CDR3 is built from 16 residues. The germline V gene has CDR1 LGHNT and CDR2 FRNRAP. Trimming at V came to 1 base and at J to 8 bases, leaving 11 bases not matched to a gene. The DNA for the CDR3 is TGTGCTAGTGGTTTGGGACAGGGGACCCTTCTTACTACGCAGTATTTT. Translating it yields CASGLGQGTLLTTQYF.

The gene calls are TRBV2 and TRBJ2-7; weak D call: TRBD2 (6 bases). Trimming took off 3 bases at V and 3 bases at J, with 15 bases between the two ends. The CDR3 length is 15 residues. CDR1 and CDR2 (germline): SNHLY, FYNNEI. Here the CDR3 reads CASSDDGRPNYEQYF. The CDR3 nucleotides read TGTGCCAGCAGTGATGACGGGAGACCCAACTACGAGCAGTACTTC.

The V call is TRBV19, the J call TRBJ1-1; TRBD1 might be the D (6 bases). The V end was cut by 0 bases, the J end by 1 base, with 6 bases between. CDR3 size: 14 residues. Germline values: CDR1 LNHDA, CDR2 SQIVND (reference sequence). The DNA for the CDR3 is TGTGCCAGTAGTATAGAGACAGGGAACACTGAAGCTTTCTTT. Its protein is CASSIETGNTEAFF.

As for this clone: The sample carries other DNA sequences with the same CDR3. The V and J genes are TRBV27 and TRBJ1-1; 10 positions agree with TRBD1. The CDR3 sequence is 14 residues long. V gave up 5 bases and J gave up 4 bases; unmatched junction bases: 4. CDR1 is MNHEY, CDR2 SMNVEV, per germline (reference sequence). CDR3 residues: CASSPWTGGTEAFF. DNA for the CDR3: TGTGCCAGCAGTCCTTGGACAGGGGGCACTGAAGCTTTCTTT.

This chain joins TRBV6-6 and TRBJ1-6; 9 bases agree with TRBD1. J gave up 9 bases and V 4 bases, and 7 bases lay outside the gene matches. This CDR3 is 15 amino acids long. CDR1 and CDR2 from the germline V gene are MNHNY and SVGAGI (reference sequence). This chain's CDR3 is CASSWSGGQGSPLHF. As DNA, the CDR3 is TGTGCCAGCAGTTGGTCGGGGGGACAGGGTTCACCCCTCCACTTT.

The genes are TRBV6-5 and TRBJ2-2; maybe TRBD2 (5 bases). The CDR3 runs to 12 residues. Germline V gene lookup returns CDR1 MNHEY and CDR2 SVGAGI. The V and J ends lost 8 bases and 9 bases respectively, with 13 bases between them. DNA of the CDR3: TGTGCCAGCGAGGCGGGCTACCGGGAGCTGTTTTTT. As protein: CASEAGYRELFF.

Written as DNA, the CDR3 is TGTGCCTGTCGCGGGGGGGCCATGAATGAGCAGTTCTTC. This sequence encodes CACRGGAMNEQFF. This chain links TRBV30 with TRBJ2-1, with 9 bases that match TRBD2. The trim removed 6 bases at V and 7 bases at J, leaving 7 bases unmatched. The CDR3 covers 13 residues. Germline assignment: CDR1 GTSNPN and CDR2 SVGIG (reference sequence).

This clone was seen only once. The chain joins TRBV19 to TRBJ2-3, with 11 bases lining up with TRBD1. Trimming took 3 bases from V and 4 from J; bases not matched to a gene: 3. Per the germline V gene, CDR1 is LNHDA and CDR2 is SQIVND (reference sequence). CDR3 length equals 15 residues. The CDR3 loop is CASSMSDRGPDTQYF. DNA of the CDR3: TGTGCCAGTAGTATGTCGGACAGGGGGCCAGATACGCAGTATTTT. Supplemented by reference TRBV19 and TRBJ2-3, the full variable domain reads DGGITQSPKYLFRKEGQNVTLSCEQNLNHDAMYWYRQDPGQGLRLIYYSQIVNDFQKGDIAEGYSVSREKKESFPLTVTSAQKNPTAFYLCASSMSDRGPDTQYFGPGTRLTVL.

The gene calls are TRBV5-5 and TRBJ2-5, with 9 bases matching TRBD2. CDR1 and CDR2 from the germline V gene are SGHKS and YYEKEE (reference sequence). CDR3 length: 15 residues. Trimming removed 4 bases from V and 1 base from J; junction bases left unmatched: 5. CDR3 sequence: CASSMAGGSQETQYF. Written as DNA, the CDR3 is TGTGCCAGCAGCATGGCGGGGGGGAGCCAAGAGACCCAGTACTTC.

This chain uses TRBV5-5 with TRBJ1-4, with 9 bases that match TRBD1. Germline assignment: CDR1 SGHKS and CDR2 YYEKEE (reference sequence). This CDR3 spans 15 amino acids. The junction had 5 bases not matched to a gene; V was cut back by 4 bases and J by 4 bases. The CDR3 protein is CASSRWTGVNEKLFF. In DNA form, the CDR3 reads TGTGCCAGCAGCCGGTGGACAGGGGTTAATGAAAAACTGTTTTTT.

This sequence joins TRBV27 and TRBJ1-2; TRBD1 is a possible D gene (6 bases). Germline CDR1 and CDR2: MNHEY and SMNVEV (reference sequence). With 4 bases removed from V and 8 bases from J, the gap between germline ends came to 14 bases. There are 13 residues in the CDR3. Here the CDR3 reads CASSSSGTWGYTF. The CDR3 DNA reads TGTGCCAGCAGTTCATCAGGGACATGGGGCTACACCTTC.

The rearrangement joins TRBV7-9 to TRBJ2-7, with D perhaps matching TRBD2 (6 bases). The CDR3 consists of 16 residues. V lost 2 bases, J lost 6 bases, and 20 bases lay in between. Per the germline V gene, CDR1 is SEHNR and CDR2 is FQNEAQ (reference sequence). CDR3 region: CASSLWSPAVGGEQYF. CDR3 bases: TGTGCCAGCAGCTTATGGTCCCCGGCTGTCGGGGGCGAGCAGTACTTC.

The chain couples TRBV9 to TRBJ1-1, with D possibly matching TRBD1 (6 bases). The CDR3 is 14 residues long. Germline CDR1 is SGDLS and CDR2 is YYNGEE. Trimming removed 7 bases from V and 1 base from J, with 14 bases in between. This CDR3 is CASARTDQNTEAFF. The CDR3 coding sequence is TGTGCCAGCGCCCGGACAGACCAGAACACTGAAGCTTTCTTT.